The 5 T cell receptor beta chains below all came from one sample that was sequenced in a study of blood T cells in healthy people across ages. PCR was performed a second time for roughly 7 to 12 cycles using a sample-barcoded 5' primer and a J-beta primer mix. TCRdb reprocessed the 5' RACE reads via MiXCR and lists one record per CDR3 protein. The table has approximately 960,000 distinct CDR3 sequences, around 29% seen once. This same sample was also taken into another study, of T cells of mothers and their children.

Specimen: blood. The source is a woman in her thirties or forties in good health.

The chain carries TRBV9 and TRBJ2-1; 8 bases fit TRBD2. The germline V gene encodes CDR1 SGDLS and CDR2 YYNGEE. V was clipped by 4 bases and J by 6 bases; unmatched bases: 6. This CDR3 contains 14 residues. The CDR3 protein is CASSPRGGSNEQFF. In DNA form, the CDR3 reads TGTGCCAGCAGCCCTCGGGGGGGGTCCAATGAGCAGTTCTTC.

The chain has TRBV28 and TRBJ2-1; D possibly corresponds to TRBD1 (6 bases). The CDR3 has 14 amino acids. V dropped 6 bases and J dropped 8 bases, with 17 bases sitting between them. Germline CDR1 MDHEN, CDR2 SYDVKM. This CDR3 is CASSQTGRVDEQFF. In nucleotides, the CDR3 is TGTGCCAGCAGCCAAACAGGGAGAGTAGATGAGCAGTTCTTC.

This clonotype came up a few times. CDR3 coding DNA: TGTGCCAGCAAGGAAGCGGGGGGGCAAGAGACCCAGTACTTC. This encodes CASKEAGGQETQYF. The chain is built from TRBV28 and TRBJ2-7, with 10 nucleotides matching TRBD2. The tail of the sequence fits TRBJ2-5 better, so the J call may be wrong. CDR3 size: 14 residues. The V gene's germline CDR1 is MDHEN and CDR2 SYDVKM.

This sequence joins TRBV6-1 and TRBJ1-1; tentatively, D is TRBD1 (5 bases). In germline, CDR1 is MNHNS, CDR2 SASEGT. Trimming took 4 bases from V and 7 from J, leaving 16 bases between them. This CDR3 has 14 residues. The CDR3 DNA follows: TGTGCCAGCAGTGCGGAGTTGGCGGGGCTTGAAGCTTTCTTT. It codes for CASSAELAGLEAFF.

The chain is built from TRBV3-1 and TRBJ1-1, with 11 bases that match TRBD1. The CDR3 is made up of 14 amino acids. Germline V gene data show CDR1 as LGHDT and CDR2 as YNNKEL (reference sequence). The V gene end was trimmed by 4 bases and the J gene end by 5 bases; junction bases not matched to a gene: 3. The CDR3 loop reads CASSPRDRGTEAFF. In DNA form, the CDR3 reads TGTGCCAGCAGCCCTAGGGACAGGGGGACTGAAGCTTTCTTT. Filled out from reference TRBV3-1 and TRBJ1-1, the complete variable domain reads DTAVSQTPKYLVTQMGNDKSIKCEQNLGHDTMYWYKQDSKKFLKIMFSYNNKELIINETVPNRFSPKSPDKAHLNLHINSLELGDSAVYFCASSPRDRGTEAFFGQGTRLTVV.